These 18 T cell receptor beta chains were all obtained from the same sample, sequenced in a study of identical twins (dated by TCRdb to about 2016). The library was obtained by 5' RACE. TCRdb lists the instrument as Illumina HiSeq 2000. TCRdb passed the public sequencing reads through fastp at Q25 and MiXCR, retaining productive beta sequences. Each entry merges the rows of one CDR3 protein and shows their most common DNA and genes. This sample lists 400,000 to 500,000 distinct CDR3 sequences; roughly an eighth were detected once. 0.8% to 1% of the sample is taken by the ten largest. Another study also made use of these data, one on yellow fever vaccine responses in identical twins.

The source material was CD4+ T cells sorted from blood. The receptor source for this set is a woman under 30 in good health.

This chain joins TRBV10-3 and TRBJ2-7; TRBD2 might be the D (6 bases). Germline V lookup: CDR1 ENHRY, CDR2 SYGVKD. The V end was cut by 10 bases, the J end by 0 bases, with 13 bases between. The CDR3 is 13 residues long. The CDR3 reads CATHQGGSYEQYF. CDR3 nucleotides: TGTGCCACCCACCAGGGAGGCTCCTACGAGCAGTACTTC.

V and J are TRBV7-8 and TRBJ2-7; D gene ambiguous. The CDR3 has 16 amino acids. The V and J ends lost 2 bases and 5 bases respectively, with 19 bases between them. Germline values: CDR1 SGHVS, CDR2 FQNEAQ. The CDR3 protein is CASSLRLAGPRNEQYF. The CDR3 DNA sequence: TGTGCCAGCAGCTTAAGGTTGGCAGGCCCTCGGAACGAGCAGTACTTC.

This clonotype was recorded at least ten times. The CDR3 here is CASRGSYNEQFF. The CDR3 region has the DNA TGTGCCAGCAGAGGCAGCTACAATGAGCAGTTCTTC. V is TRBV6-5 and J is TRBJ2-1; D is unclear. V lost 6 bases to trimming and J lost 3 bases, with 6 bases between them. In germline, CDR1 is MNHEY, CDR2 SVGAGI. CDR3 length equals 12 residues.

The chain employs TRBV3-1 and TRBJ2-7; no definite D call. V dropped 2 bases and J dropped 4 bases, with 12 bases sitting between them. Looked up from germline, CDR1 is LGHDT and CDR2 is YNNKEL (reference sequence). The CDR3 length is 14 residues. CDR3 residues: CASSQITTEYEQYF. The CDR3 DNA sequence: TGTGCCAGCAGCCAAATCACAACGGAGTACGAGCAGTACTTC.

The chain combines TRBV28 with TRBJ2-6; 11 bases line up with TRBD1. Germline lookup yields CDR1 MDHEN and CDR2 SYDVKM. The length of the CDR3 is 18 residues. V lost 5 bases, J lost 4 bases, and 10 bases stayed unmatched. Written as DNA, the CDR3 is TGTGCCAGCAGTGCTTCAGGACAGGGGGCCTACGGGGCCAACGTCCTGACTTTC. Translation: CASSASGQGAYGANVLTF.

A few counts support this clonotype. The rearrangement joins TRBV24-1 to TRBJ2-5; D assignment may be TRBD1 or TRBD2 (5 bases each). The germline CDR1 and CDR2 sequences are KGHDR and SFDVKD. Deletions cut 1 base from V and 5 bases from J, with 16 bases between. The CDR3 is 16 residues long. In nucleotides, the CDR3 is TGTGCCACCAGTGATTTAGGAACGGGGACCGGGGAGACCCAGTACTTC. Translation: CATSDLGTGTGETQYF.

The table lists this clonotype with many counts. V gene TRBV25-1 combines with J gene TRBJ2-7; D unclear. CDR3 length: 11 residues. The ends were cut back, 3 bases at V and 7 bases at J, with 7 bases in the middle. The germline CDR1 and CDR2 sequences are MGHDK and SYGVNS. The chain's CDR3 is CASSDRYEQYF. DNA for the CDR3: TGTGCCAGCAGTGATCGATATGAGCAGTACTTC.

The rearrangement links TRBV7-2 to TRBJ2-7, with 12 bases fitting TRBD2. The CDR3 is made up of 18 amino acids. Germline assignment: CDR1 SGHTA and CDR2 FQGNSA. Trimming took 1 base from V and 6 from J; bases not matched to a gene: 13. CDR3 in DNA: TGTGCCAGCAGCTTAGTCGCGACTAGCGGGAGTATCGGCGCCGAGCAGTACTTC. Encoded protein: CASSLVATSGSIGAEQYF.

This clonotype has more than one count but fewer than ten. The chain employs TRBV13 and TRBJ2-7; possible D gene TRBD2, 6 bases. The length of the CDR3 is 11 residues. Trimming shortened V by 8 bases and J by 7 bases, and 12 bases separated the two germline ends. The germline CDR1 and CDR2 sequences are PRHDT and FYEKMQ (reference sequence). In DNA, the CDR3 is TGTGCCAGCGGCGGCGGGGTAGAGCAGTACTTC. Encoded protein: CASGGGVEQYF.

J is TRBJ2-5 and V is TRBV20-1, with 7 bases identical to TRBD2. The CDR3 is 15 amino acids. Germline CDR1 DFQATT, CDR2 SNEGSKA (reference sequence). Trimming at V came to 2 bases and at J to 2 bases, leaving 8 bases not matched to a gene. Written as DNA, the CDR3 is TGCAGTGCTAGACCCAGCGGGGCCAAACAAGAGACCCAGTACTTC. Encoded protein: CSARPSGAKQETQYF.

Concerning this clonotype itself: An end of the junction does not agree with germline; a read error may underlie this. The CDR3 reads CASSPTGGHEQYF. In DNA, the CDR3 is TGTGCTAGCAGCCCAACAGGGGGCCACGAGCAGTACTTC. The V and J genes are TRBV7-7 and TRBJ2-7; 9 bases line up with TRBD1. The CDR3 covers 13 residues. Germline loops: CDR1 SSHAT, CDR2 FNYEAQ (reference sequence).

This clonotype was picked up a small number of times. The CDR3 bases are TGTGCCACCAGTGAATCCAGTCAGCCCCAGCATTTT. Encoded protein: CATSESSQPQHF. The chain combines TRBV24-1 with TRBJ1-5; unclear D gene. The V end was cut by 4 bases, the J end by 6 bases, with 6 bases between. The CDR3 runs to 12 residues. Germline values: CDR1 KGHDR, CDR2 SFDVKD.

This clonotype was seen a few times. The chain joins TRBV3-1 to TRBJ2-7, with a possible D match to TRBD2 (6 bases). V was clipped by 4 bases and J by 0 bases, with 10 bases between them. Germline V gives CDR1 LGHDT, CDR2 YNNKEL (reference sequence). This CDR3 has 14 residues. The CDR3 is CASSLTSDSYEQYF. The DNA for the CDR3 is TGTGCCAGCAGCCTGACTAGTGACTCCTACGAGCAGTACTTC.

CDR3 bases: TGCAGTGCTCACAAGGCGGGCAACGAGCAGTACTTC. Amino acids: CSAHKAGNEQYF. This chain joins TRBV20-1 and TRBJ2-7; D perhaps matches TRBD2 (5 bases). Germline values: CDR1 DFQATT, CDR2 SNEGSKA (reference sequence). This CDR3 is 12 amino acids long. V was trimmed by 5 bases and J by 5 bases, leaving 13 bases between them.

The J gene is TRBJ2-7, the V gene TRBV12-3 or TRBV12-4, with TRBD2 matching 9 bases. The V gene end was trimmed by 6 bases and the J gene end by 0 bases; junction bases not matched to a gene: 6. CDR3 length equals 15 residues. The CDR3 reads CASRKSGRSSYEQYF. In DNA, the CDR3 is TGTGCCAGCAGAAAAAGCGGGAGGTCCTCCTACGAGCAGTACTTC.

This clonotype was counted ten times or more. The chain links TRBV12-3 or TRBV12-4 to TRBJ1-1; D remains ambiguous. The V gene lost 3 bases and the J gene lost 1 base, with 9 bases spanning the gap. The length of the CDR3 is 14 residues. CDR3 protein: CASSFSGRNTEAFF. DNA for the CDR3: TGTGCCAGCAGTTTCTCCGGGAGGAACACTGAAGCTTTCTTT.

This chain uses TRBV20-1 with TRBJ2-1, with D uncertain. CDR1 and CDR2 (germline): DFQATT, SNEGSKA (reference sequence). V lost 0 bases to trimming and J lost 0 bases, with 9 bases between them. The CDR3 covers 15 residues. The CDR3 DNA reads TGCAGTGCTAGAGACCTCGGTAACTCCTACAATGAGCAGTTCTTC. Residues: CSARDLGNSYNEQFF.

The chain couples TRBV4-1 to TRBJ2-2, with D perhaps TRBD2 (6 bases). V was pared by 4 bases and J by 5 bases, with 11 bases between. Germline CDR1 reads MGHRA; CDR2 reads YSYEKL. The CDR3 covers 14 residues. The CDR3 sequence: CASSPIGGTGELFF. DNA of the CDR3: TGCGCCAGCAGCCCAATTGGGGGGACCGGGGAGCTGTTTTTT.